What follows are 21 T cell receptor beta chains derived from one specimen sequenced in a study of blood T cell repertoires in COVID-19. Measured with immunoSEQ multiplex PCR; TCRdb has only the in-frame clones, and not every one. The repertoire has about 80,000 clones, about 72% of them found once; the top ten carry about 17%. Sequenced material: peripheral blood. The receptors shown here come from a man between 65 and 80 years old with active or convalescent COVID-19.

The chain employs TRBV5-1 and TRBJ2-2; 7 nucleotides align to TRBD2. The V gene end was trimmed by 0 bases and the J gene end by 1 base; junction bases not matched to a gene: 3. Germline V gene data show CDR1 as SGHRS and CDR2 as YFSETQ. This CDR3 comprises 16 residues. The CDR3 is CASSLAVAGNTGELFF. The DNA of the CDR3 is TGCGCCAGCAGCTTGGCCGTAGCGGGGAACACCGGGGAGCTGTTTTTT.

This clone appeared a single time. This chain links TRBV2 with TRBJ1-1; D is undetermined. V lost 2 bases and J lost 7, with 11 bases in between. CDR3 length: 13 residues. Germline values: CDR1 SNHLY, CDR2 FYNNEI. Here the CDR3 reads CASSEHGEVEAFF. The CDR3, as DNA: TGTGCCAGCAGTGAACACGGGGAGGTTGAAGCTTTCTTT.

The chain employs TRBV5-4 and TRBJ1-6; tentatively, D is TRBD1 (5 bases). This CDR3 is 15 amino acids long. V lost 0 bases and J 7 bases, leaving 11 bases between the germline ends. Germline assignment: CDR1 SGHNT and CDR2 YYREEE (reference sequence). The CDR3 spells CASSLASDRNSPLHF. In DNA form, the CDR3 reads TGTGCCAGCAGCTTGGCCAGCGACAGAAATTCACCCCTCCACTTT.

This clone has a count of ten or more. The V gene is TRBV6-5, the J gene TRBJ2-3; 10 bases are shared with TRBD1. The CDR3 has 15 amino acids. After removal of 6 bases from V and 0 bases from J, the junction contained 3 bases not matched to a gene. The germline V gene encodes CDR1 MNHEY and CDR2 SVGAGI. The DNA of the CDR3 is TGTGCCAGCAGACGACAGGGGGCGAGCACAGATACGCAGTATTTT. Protein: CASRRQGASTDTQYF.

This chain connects TRBV30 to TRBJ1-5, with TRBD1 identical over 8 bases. Germline trimming cut 2 bases from V and 4 bases from J; bases unmatched to any gene: 4. The CDR3 is 14 amino acids. CDR1 and CDR2 from the germline V gene are GTSNPN and SVGIG (reference sequence). The DNA for the CDR3 is TGTGCCTGGAGTCCGGACAGGGAAAATCAGCCCCAGCATTTT. It encodes CAWSPDRENQPQHF.

The chain employs TRBV5-1 and TRBJ2-1, with 15 positions matching TRBD2. The CDR3 is made up of 17 amino acids. With 4 bases clipped from V and 5 bases from J, the junction kept 7 bases outside the gene matches. The V gene's germline CDR1 is SGHRS and CDR2 YFSETQ. The CDR3 loop reads CASSRTSGGAWDNEQFF. The CDR3 nucleotides read TGCGCCAGCAGCAGGACTAGCGGGGGGGCCTGGGACAATGAGCAGTTCTTC. The whole variable domain, remainder taken from reference TRBV5-1 and TRBJ2-1, is KAGVTQTPRYLIKTRGQQVTLSCSPISGHRSVSWYQQTPGQGLQFLFEYFSETQRNKGNFPGRFSGRQFSNSRSEMNVSTLELGDSALYLCASSRTSGGAWDNEQFFGPGTRLTVL.

The rearrangement uses TRBV5-1 and TRBJ2-3; D call uncertain. This CDR3 is 14 amino acids long. The V gene lost 0 bases and the J gene lost 4 bases, with 9 bases spanning the gap. Germline V gene sequence: CDR1 SGHRS, CDR2 YFSETQ. CDR3 sequence: CASSLGPVADTQYF. The DNA for the CDR3 is TGCGCCAGCAGCTTGGGCCCGGTCGCAGATACGCAGTATTTT. Complete variable domain (other parts from reference TRBV5-1 and TRBJ2-3): KAGVTQTPRYLIKTRGQQVTLSCSPISGHRSVSWYQQTPGQGLQFLFEYFSETQRNKGNFPGRFSGRQFSNSRSEMNVSTLELGDSALYLCASSLGPVADTQYFGPGTRLTVL.

V is TRBV18 and J is TRBJ1-1; 9 bases align to TRBD1. V dropped 3 bases and J dropped 4; count of bases not matched to a gene: 6. Germline V gene data show CDR1 as KGHSH and CDR2 as LQKENI. The CDR3 extends over 15 amino acids. This CDR3 is CASSPMDRGGTEAFF. The CDR3 bases are TGTGCCAGCTCACCTATGGACAGGGGAGGCACTGAAGCTTTCTTT.

This clone was observed once. The chain joins TRBV5-1 to TRBJ2-3; D perhaps matches TRBD2 (6 bases). Looked up from germline, CDR1 is SGHRS and CDR2 is YFSETQ. With 4 bases removed from V and 6 bases from J, the gap between germline ends came to 15 bases. The CDR3 is 14 residues long. CDR3 amino acids: CASSPAGQLDTQYF. The CDR3 DNA follows: TGCGCCAGCAGCCCCGCGGGGCAGTTGGATACGCAGTATTTT.

The rearrangement uses TRBV30 and TRBJ1-6; 9 bases are a match to TRBD1. The CDR3 has 14 residues. Losses at the gene ends were 2 bases for V and 5 bases for J; bases not matched to a gene: 1. Germline CDR1 GTSNPN, CDR2 SVGIG (reference sequence). The DNA of the CDR3 is TGTGCCTGGAGTACAGGGGGCAATAATTCACCCCTCCACTTT. Translating gives CAWSTGGNNSPLHF. Full variable domain (remainder filled in from reference TRBV30 and TRBJ1-6): SQTIHQWPATLVQPVGSPLSLECTVEGTSNPNLYWYRQAAGRGLQLLFYSVGIGQISSEVPQNLSASRPQDRQFILSSKKLLLSDSGFYLCAWSTGGNNSPLHFGNGTRLTVT.

This clone occurred a few times. The chain links TRBV19 to TRBJ1-2; a possible D gene is TRBD1 (6 bases). In germline, CDR1 is LNHDA, CDR2 SQIVND (reference sequence). Trimming stripped 1 base from V and 2 bases from J, with 11 bases between. There are 15 residues in the CDR3. The CDR3 nucleotides are TGTGCCAGTAGTATAGCCTTTGGACAGAACTATGGCTACACCTTC. Residues: CASSIAFGQNYGYTF.

The gene calls are TRBV19 and TRBJ2-1; 7 nucleotides line up with TRBD2. V lost 8 bases, J lost 1 base, and 11 bases stayed unmatched. The CDR3 extends over 16 amino acids. Germline-derived CDR1 and CDR2 are LNHDA and SQIVND (reference sequence). CDR3 in amino acids: CASSFGGSFSYNEQFF. The CDR3 DNA follows: TGTGCCAGTTCATTCGGGGGGAGCTTTTCCTACAATGAGCAGTTCTTC.

V is TRBV7-7 and J is TRBJ1-1; 7 bases match TRBD1. J was trimmed by 3 bases and V by 4 bases; bases with no gene match: 8. CDR1 and CDR2 (germline): SSHAT, FNYEAQ (reference sequence). This CDR3 is built from 15 residues. The chain's CDR3 is CASSSGGGDDTEAFF. The CDR3 DNA follows: TGTGCCAGCAGCTCGGGAGGGGGCGACGACACTGAAGCTTTCTTT.

The chain carries TRBV3-1 (or the pseudogene TRBV3-2) and TRBJ2-3; tentative D call: TRBD2 (5 bases). The CDR3 covers 14 residues. V was cut by 3 bases and J by 4 bases, with 11 bases left in between. Per germline, CDR1 LGHDT and CDR2 YNNKEL (reference sequence). The CDR3 sequence: CASSQPPGADTQYF. The CDR3 nucleotides are TGTGCCAGCAGCCAGCCTCCCGGGGCAGATACGCAGTATTTT.

The rearrangement joins TRBV6-5 to TRBJ1-5; D possibly corresponds to TRBD1 (6 bases). The CDR3 is 14 amino acids. Germline CDR1 and CDR2: MNHEY and SVGAGI. V lost 7 bases and J 4 bases, leaving 14 bases between the germline ends. The CDR3 DNA follows: TGTGCCAGCACTAGACAGGCCGAAAATCAGCCCCAGCATTTT. Translating gives CASTRQAENQPQHF.

The chain links TRBV18 to TRBJ2-3, with D perhaps TRBD2 (5 bases). This CDR3 is built from 13 residues. Germline CDR1 and CDR2: KGHSH and LQKENI. V lost 1 base, J lost 5 bases, and 7 bases lay in between. In DNA, the CDR3 is TGTGCCAGCTCACCACTTGAGGGAGATACGCAGTATTTT. Its translation is CASSPLEGDTQYF.

The table lists this clone with a few counts. The CDR3 protein is CASCPADRVHEQYF. CDR3 nucleotides: TGTGCCAGCTGCCCGGCGGACAGGGTCCACGAGCAGTACTTC. The chain employs TRBV6-6 and TRBJ2-7, with TRBD1 matching 8 bases. The CDR3 length is 14 residues. Per the germline V gene, CDR1 is MNHNY and CDR2 is SVGAGI (reference sequence). V dropped 8 bases and J dropped 5; count of bases not matched to a gene: 11.

This CDR3 reads CASSQEGLGGYNEQFF. As DNA, the CDR3 is TGTGCCAGCAGCCAAGAGGGCCTGGGGGGGTACAATGAGCAGTTCTTC. This chain connects TRBV4-2 to TRBJ2-1, with 7 bases that match TRBD2. This CDR3 has 16 residues. The ends lost 0 bases at V and 4 bases at J; junction bases unmatched: 6. Germline CDR1 LGHNA, CDR2 YNFKEQ.

The rearrangement joins TRBV29-1 to TRBJ1-2, with a tentative D call TRBD1 (6 bases). V gave up 0 bases and J gave up 5 bases, with 13 bases separating them. The CDR3 is 14 residues long. Germline CDR1 reads SQVTM; CDR2 reads ANQGSEA. The CDR3 DNA sequence: TGCAGCGTTGAAGATCAAAGGGGGGGATATGGCTACACCTTC. Protein sequence: CSVEDQRGGYGYTF.

V usage is TRBV2 and J usage is TRBJ2-1, with D perhaps TRBD2 (5 bases). Looked up from germline, CDR1 is SNHLY and CDR2 is FYNNEI. The CDR3 extends over 14 amino acids. V was trimmed by 6 bases and J by 4 bases, leaving 13 bases between them. CDR3 protein: CASRGRLAYNEQFF. DNA of the CDR3: TGTGCCAGCAGGGGAAGGTTAGCGTACAATGAGCAGTTCTTC.

This chain links TRBV7-3 with TRBJ2-5; possibly TRBD1 for D (5 bases). The CDR3 contains 15 residues. Trimming stripped 2 bases from V and 4 bases from J, with 14 bases between. Looked up from germline, CDR1 is SGHTA and CDR2 is FQGTGA. DNA for the CDR3: TGTGCCAGCAGCTTATCAGGGCAGTTTGGAGAGACCCAGTACTTC. This translates into CASSLSGQFGETQYF.